This section outlines one T cell receptor (beta chain) sequence together with its context. Its target antigen remains unknown. Germline is not matched at one junction end, which may reflect a read error. CDR1 and CDR2 (LGHNA, YNFKEQ) derive from the germline V gene. The CDR3 starts with the cysteine, ends with the phenylalanine, and has 17 residues. CDR3 DNA is the only sequence kept; it has 51 bases, read in frame from the first base. The library was generated by 5' RACE. Sequencing was carried out with an Illumina HiSeq 2500. A second PCR of roughly 6 to 11 cycles was performed with a sample-barcoded 5' primer and a J-beta primer mix. A unique molecular identifier was introduced onto each TCR beta cDNA molecule by a template-switch 5' adaptor carrying 12 random nucleotides. Each sample yielded at least 2.5 million CDR3-containing paired-end reads. First-strand cDNA was synthesized from all RNA with the Mint cDNA synthesis kit, primed by a TRBC-specific oligonucleotide. Following uracil-DNA glycosylase treatment, a first 18-cycle PCR with universal primers M1SS and BC2_uni_R was performed on all cDNA. On the study's bioinformatics: For normalization, 1 million high-quality reads, each with a distinct molecular identifier, were randomly selected from each sample. Instead of being binned into consensus sequences, reads that shared molecular identifiers were thrown out. MiTCR, with a Q25 quality threshold and the strictest error-elimination algorithm, was used for CDR3 identification, clonotype clustering and error correction. A nonparametric unseen species model with Euler transformation was used to estimate lower-bound total TCR beta diversity. The raw public reads went through TCRdb reprocessing: fastp at Q25, MiXCR clone calling, in-frame beta chains kept. When rows share a CDR3 protein, they turn into one entry using the most common DNA and genes. TCRdb, not the authors, supplied the V and J calls. This sample is represented by about 680,000 distinct CDR3 sequences; approximately 50% of them were singletons. Around a third of the sample is in the top ten clones.

These data come from a study of blood T cells in healthy people across ages (dated by TCRdb to the mid-2010s). A note on the overall study: In model experiments, roughly one uniquely barcoded TCR beta cDNA molecule per two T cells was captured by template switching. The donors were split into four age groups: young (average 16 years), middle-aged (39), aged (over 55) and long-lived (under 85). Donors of different ages were randomly distributed across sequencing lanes to avoid experimental bias. To track age-related changes in TCR beta repertoire diversity, the study relied on deep sequencing normalized with unique cDNA molecular identifiers. The study analyzed two additional independent replicas of 1 million unique cDNA reads from the same blood draw for two donors, one aged 18 to 30 and one aged 80 or older.

The roughly 39 donors, aged about 6 to 95 years, were systemically healthy Caucasian individuals from Russia. Each donor gave around 9.9 milliliters of peripheral blood, collected into EDTA-treated Vacutainer tubes. Ficoll-Paque density-gradient centrifugation was used to isolate PBMCs, with at least 6 million obtained per sample. Total RNA was extracted from PBMCs with Trizol reagent, with at least 6 micrograms obtained per sample. For every donor, an aliquot of PBMCs went through flow cytometry to measure the percentages of naive CD45RAhigh/CD27high T cells. Study-wide findings and limitations: Because profiling used bulk unsorted PBMCs, naive and antigen-experienced compartments could not be compared conclusively. Because the CMV infection status of the donors was unknown, age-related changes in expanded clonotypes may potentially have been confounded. Observed TCR beta diversity per million T cells fell roughly linearly with age, and a significant reduction was already apparent by age about 43. Compared with the aged group, the long-lived group had more naive CD4+ T cells, fewer expanded clones and increased TCR diversity, a pattern suggesting age selection. Observed TCR beta diversity correlated strongly with the percentage of naive T cells measured by flow cytometry. Estimates of total diversity based on one million sequenced T cells were considered lower bounds and underestimates.

The clonotype was recovered from a woman aged 55 to 70 in good health. The specimen was blood. The chain was built from TRBV4-2 and TRBJ2-1; too little of a D gene remains to name it. The J call may be incorrect, as the DNA end agrees better with TRBJ2-7. The CDR3 protein sequence reads: CANSQDFSGSFYYEQYF. The DNA sequence follows: TGTGCCAACAGCCAAGACTTCTCAGGATCTTTTTATTACGAGCAGTACTTC.